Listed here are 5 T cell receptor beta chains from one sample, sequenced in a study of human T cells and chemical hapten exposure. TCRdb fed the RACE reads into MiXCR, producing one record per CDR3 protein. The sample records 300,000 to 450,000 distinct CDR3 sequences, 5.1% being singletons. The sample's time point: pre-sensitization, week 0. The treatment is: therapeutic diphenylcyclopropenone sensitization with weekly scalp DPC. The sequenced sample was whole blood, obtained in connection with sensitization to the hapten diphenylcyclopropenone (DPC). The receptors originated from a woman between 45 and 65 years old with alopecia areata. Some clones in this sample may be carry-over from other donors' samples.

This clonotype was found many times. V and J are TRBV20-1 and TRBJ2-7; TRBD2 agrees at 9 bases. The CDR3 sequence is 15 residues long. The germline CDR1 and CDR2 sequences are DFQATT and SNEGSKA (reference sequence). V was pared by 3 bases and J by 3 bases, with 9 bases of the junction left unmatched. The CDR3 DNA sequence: TGCAGTGCTAGGAGCGGGCGGGAGGGGGGCTACGAGCAGTACTTC. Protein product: CSARSGREGGYEQYF.

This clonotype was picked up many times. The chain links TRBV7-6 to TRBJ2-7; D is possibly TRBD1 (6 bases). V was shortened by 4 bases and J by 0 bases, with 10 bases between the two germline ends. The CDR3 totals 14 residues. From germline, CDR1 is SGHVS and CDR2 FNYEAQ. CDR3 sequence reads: CASSSDRLSYEQYF. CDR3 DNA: TGTGCCAGCAGCTCAGACAGGCTCTCCTACGAGCAGTACTTC.

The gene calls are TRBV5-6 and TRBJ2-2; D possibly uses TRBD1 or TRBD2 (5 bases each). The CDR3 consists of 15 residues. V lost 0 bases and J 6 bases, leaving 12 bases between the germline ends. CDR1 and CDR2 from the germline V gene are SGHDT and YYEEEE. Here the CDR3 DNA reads TGTGCCAGCAGCTTGGTTAGCAGGGACGCCGGGGAGCTGTTTTTT. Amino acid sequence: CASSLVSRDAGELFF. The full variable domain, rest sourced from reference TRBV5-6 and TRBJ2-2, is DAGVTQSPTHLIKTRGQQVTLRCSPKSGHDTVSWYQQALGQGPQFIFQYYEEEERQRGNFPDRFSGHQFPNYSSELNVNALLLGDSALYLCASSLVSRDAGELFFGEGSRLTVL.

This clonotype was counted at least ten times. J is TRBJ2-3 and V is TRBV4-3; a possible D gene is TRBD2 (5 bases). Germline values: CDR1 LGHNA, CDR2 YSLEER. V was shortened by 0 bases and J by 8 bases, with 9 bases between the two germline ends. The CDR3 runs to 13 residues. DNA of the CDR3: TGCGCCAGCAGCCAAGAAAGGCGGGTTACGCAGTATTTT. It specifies CASSQERRVTQYF.

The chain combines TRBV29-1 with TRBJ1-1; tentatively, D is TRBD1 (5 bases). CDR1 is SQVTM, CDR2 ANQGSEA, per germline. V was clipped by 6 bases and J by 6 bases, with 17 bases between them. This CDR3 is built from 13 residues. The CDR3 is CSVSRAVVAEAFF. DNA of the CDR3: TGCAGCGTCTCCAGGGCCGTGGTAGCTGAAGCTTTCTTT.